This T cell receptor (beta chain) emerged from a study of T-cell reconstitution after alpha-beta-depleted transplantation in children. V lost 6 bases to trimming and J lost 5 bases; unmatched junction nucleotides: 9. The CDR3 has 14 residues. Germline V CDR1 and CDR2: LNHDA, SQIVND (reference sequence). Using unique molecular identifiers, the investigators prepared the TCRbeta library. TCRdb itself ran the PCR reads through MiXCR, one entry per CDR3 protein. The sample consists of more than 25,000 distinct CDR3 sequences, over 5% of them appearing once. The source material was PBMCs, mostly from graft donor cells, sampled 180 days after TCRalphabeta/CD19-depleted stem cell transplant. The chain recombines TRBV19 with TRBJ1-1, with 7 nucleotides matching TRBD1. The receptor was derived from a male patient younger than 18 who had a stem cell transplant for acute myeloid leukemia, so the T cells may come from the graft donor. The chain's CDR3 is CASRQGTGSTEAFF. In DNA, the CDR3 is TGTGCCAGTAGACAGGGGACGGGGAGTACTGAAGCTTTCTTT.